Below, 27 T cell receptor beta chains from the same sample are listed, as sequenced in a study of OX40 agonist ivuxolimab in advanced cancers. Some clones are missing from TCRdb's copy, which holds only in-frame ones; the method was immunoSEQ multiplex PCR. The sample contains 35,000 to 50,000 clones, roughly 84% of which appear only once. The sequences come from CD4+ or CD8+ T cells sorted from blood, collected in a trial of the OX40 agonist ivuxolimab. The receptor set was obtained from an adult with an advanced solid tumor such as melanoma, head and neck, liver or kidney cancer.

This clone came up many times. The chain links TRBV6-5 to TRBJ1-1; 8 bases map to TRBD1. The junction had 6 bases not matched to a gene; V was cut back by 5 bases and J by 7 bases. Germline values: CDR1 MNHEY, CDR2 SVGAGI. This CDR3 has 13 amino acids. As DNA, the CDR3 is TGTGCCAGCAGTGCCGGGACAGGAGGTGAAGCTTTCTTT. It is translated as CASSAGTGGEAFF.

V usage is TRBV7-3 and J usage is TRBJ1-2; D not certain. V shed 0 bases and J shed 6 bases, with 8 bases lying between them. Germline-derived CDR1 and CDR2 are SGHTA and FQGTGA. CDR3 length equals 13 residues. The CDR3 bases are TGTGCCAGCAGCTTAACAGCGGCCCATGGCTACACCTTC. It yields the protein CASSLTAAHGYTF.

The genes are TRBV7-9 and TRBJ2-5; 7 positions agree with TRBD2. V gave up 7 bases and J gave up 9 bases; unmatched junction bases: 20. This CDR3 has 16 amino acids. CDR1 and CDR2 from the germline V gene are SEHNR and FQNEAQ (reference sequence). CDR3 in amino acids: CASMSPGLVGFSAQYF. The CDR3 coding sequence is TGTGCCAGCATGTCTCCCGGACTAGTCGGATTTTCGGCCCAGTACTTC.

The J gene is TRBJ2-7, the V gene TRBV19; either TRBD1 or TRBD2 may fit D (5 bases each). This CDR3 has 13 amino acids. Looked up from germline, CDR1 is LNHDA and CDR2 is SQIVND (reference sequence). The V end was cut by 9 bases, the J end by 6 bases, with 18 bases between. CDR3 in amino acids: CASGTDALGEQYF. The CDR3 DNA sequence: TGTGCCAGCGGGACGGATGCTCTTGGCGAGCAGTACTTC.

The genes are TRBV4-1 and TRBJ2-2; 16 bases map to TRBD2. Germline V CDR1 and CDR2: MGHRA, YSYEKL. The J segment lost 5 bases and the V segment lost 0 bases, leaving 6 bases of the junction unmatched. The CDR3 spans 19 residues. This CDR3 reads CASSQEKGLAGGGTGELFF. CDR3 bases: TGCGCCAGCAGCCAAGAAAAGGGACTAGCGGGAGGGGGAACCGGGGAGCTGTTTTTT.

The gene calls are TRBV12-5 and TRBJ2-1; TRBD1 matches at 7 bases. The CDR3 covers 18 residues. Looked up from germline, CDR1 is LGHNT and CDR2 is FRNRAP. After removal of 4 bases from V and 2 bases from J, the junction contained 14 bases not matched to a gene. CDR3 region: CASGSVSSGTVTYNEQFF. CDR3 nucleotides: TGTGCTAGTGGTTCAGTAAGTTCGGGGACAGTCACCTACAATGAGCAGTTCTTC.

The chain couples TRBV4-3 to TRBJ2-7; 7 bases map to TRBD1. Germline CDR1 reads LGHNA; CDR2 reads YSLEER. V lost 0 bases, J lost 3 bases, and 5 bases stayed unmatched. The CDR3 is 15 residues long. CDR3 DNA sequence: TGCGCCAGCAGCCAAGAGTGGGACAGCAGCTACGAGCAGTACTTC. As protein: CASSQEWDSSYEQYF.

The chain joins TRBV28 to TRBJ1-5; no clear D. V was pared by 1 base and J by 3 bases, with 7 bases between. Per germline, CDR1 MDHEN and CDR2 SYDVKM. The length of the CDR3 is 14 residues. CDR3 region: CASSLYTDNQPQHF. The CDR3, as DNA: TGTGCCAGCAGTTTATATACGGACAATCAGCCCCAGCATTTT.

The chain recombines TRBV15 with TRBJ1-5; D perhaps matches TRBD1 (5 bases). CDR3 length equals 16 residues. Trimming left V 4 bases short and J 2 bases short, with 15 bases between. Germline assignment: CDR1 LNHNV and CDR2 YYDKDF (reference sequence). The CDR3 reads CATSTPPTGGNQPQHF. DNA of the CDR3: TGTGCCACCAGCACCCCCCCTACAGGCGGCAATCAGCCCCAGCATTTT.

This chain uses TRBV2 with TRBJ1-2; D is uncertain. Trimming stripped 1 base from V and 2 bases from J, with 5 bases between. The germline V gene encodes CDR1 SNHLY and CDR2 FYNNEI. CDR3 length equals 13 residues. This CDR3 reads CASSEEGNYGYTF. The CDR3 DNA reads TGTGCCAGCAGTGAAGAGGGAAACTATGGCTACACCTTC.

The rearrangement links TRBV28 to TRBJ2-2; D may be TRBD1 (6 bases). The CDR3 extends over 16 amino acids. Trimming took off 2 bases at V and 3 bases at J, with 13 bases between the two ends. In germline, CDR1 is MDHEN, CDR2 SYDVKM. The CDR3 is CASSLTRTADTGELFF. The CDR3 DNA sequence: TGTGCCAGCAGTTTAACCAGGACAGCAGACACCGGGGAGCTGTTTTTT.

CDR3 protein: CASDNRGNQPQHF. The CDR3, as DNA: TGTGCCAGTGACAACAGGGGCAATCAGCCCCAGCATTTT. The rearrangement joins TRBV19 to TRBJ1-5; D is perhaps TRBD1 (6 bases). V lost 8 bases to trimming and J lost 2 bases, with 10 bases between them. CDR1 and CDR2 from the germline V gene are LNHDA and SQIVND (reference sequence). CDR3 size: 13 residues.

This chain connects TRBV9 to TRBJ2-1; 9 bases map to TRBD1. This CDR3 contains 14 residues. CDR1 SGDLS and CDR2 YYNGEE come from the germline V gene. V lost 3 bases, J lost 5 bases, and 3 bases stayed unmatched. The CDR3 region is CASSAGTGNNEQFF. In DNA, the CDR3 is TGTGCCAGCAGCGCCGGGACAGGGAACAATGAGCAGTTCTTC.

Details on this clone: Compared with germline, one end of the junction differs, possibly owing to a read error. The J gene is TRBJ2-3, the V gene TRBV7-9, with TRBD2 matching 11 bases. CDR1 is SEHNR and CDR2 is FQNEAQ in the germline V gene (reference sequence). The CDR3 covers 15 residues. CDR3 amino acids: CASSVAGGVTDTQYF. The CDR3 DNA follows: TGTGCCAGCAGCGTAGCGGGGGGGGTAACAGATACGCAGTATTTT.

The table lists this clone with a count of one. The chain uses TRBV4-2 and TRBJ2-7; 7 positions match TRBD2. Germline loops: CDR1 LGHNA, CDR2 YNFKEQ. The CDR3 is 16 amino acids. V lost 0 bases, J lost 0 bases, and 5 bases stayed unmatched. The CDR3 loop reads CASSQEAGLSSYEQYV. The DNA for the CDR3 is TGTGCCAGCAGCCAAGAAGCGGGGCTAAGCTCCTACGAGCAGTACGTC.

The CDR3, as DNA: TGTGCCAGCAGTGCAGGGGAGACCGGGGAGCTGTTTTTT. Residues: CASSAGETGELFF. The chain uses TRBV25-1 and TRBJ2-2, with D perhaps matching TRBD1 (6 bases). Germline V lookup: CDR1 MGHDK, CDR2 SYGVNS. This CDR3 is 13 amino acids long. V dropped 4 bases and J dropped 5 bases, with 8 bases sitting between them.

The chain links TRBV9 to TRBJ2-1, with 7 nucleotides matching TRBD1. Germline CDR1 SGDLS, CDR2 YYNGEE. The CDR3 covers 15 residues. Germline trimming cut 0 bases from V and 2 bases from J; bases unmatched to any gene: 2. The CDR3, as DNA: TGTGCCAGCAGCGTAGACAGGGGTACCTACAATGAGCAGTTCTTC. Its protein product is CASSVDRGTYNEQFF.

This clone has a single count. In DNA form, the CDR3 reads TGTGCCAGCAGTTTATACAGGGGTGGCAGGGAGACCCAGTACTTC. Encoded protein: CASSLYRGGRETQYF. The chain couples TRBV28 to TRBJ2-5; the match to TRBD1 covers 7 bases. The CDR3 has 15 residues. V was pared by 1 base and J by 5 bases, with 7 bases of the junction left unmatched. Germline CDR1 MDHEN, CDR2 SYDVKM.

There are a few counts of this clone. The chain employs TRBV27 and TRBJ1-3; 7 bases agree with TRBD1. CDR1 and CDR2 (germline): MNHEY, SMNVEV (reference sequence). With V trimmed by 5 bases and J by 0 bases, 4 bases remained unmatched. This CDR3 has 15 residues. The CDR3 here is CASSAQGSSGNTIYF. CDR3 bases: TGTGCCAGCAGTGCACAGGGGAGCTCTGGAAACACCATATATTTT.

The chain joins TRBV7-9 to TRBJ1-5; D gene unclear. The CDR3 extends over 12 amino acids. The V end was cut by 3 bases, the J end by 8 bases, with 8 bases between. Germline V gene sequence: CDR1 SEHNR, CDR2 FQNEAQ (reference sequence). CDR3 sequence reads: CASSLDREPQHF. As DNA, the CDR3 is TGTGCCAGCAGCTTGGACCGGGAGCCCCAGCATTTT.

V and J are TRBV28 and TRBJ1-1; D remains unclear. The CDR3 sequence is 14 residues long. V gave up 1 base and J gave up 1 base, with 7 bases separating them. Germline-derived CDR1 and CDR2 are MDHEN and SYDVKM. The CDR3 DNA reads TGTGCCAGCAGTTTATTATATGGGAACACTGAAGCTTTCTTT. Translating it yields CASSLLYGNTEAFF.

This clone was seen a few times. The genes are TRBV4-1 and TRBJ2-7, with D perhaps matching TRBD1 (6 bases). Germline V lookup: CDR1 MGHRA, CDR2 YSYEKL. CDR3 size: 13 residues. The V and J ends lost 5 bases and 5 bases respectively, with 13 bases between them. The CDR3 region is CASSAQGEDEQYF. The DNA for the CDR3 is TGCGCCAGCAGCGCACAGGGCGAGGACGAGCAGTACTTC.

This clone is a singleton in its sample. CDR3 sequence reads: CAISELGDYTDTQYF. In DNA, the CDR3 is TGTGCCATCAGTGAGTTGGGGGACTACACAGATACGCAGTATTTT. This rearrangement joins TRBV10-3 to TRBJ2-3, with 7 bases aligning to TRBD2. Germline CDR1 is ENHRY and CDR2 is SYGVKD. Germline trimming cut 1 base from V and 2 bases from J; bases unmatched to any gene: 3. This CDR3 is 15 amino acids long.

The chain has TRBV5-4 and TRBJ2-1, with a possible D match to TRBD2 (6 bases). The CDR3 runs to 14 residues. Per the germline V gene, CDR1 is SGHNT and CDR2 is YYREEE (reference sequence). Trimming took 0 bases from V and 8 from J, leaving 12 bases between them. The CDR3 DNA follows: TGTGCCAGCAGCTTGGTGGTTAGCGGAGATGAGCAGTTCTTC. Amino acids: CASSLVVSGDEQFF.

The chain is built from TRBV7-9 and TRBJ2-1; 9 bases map to TRBD2. CDR1 and CDR2 (germline): SEHNR, FQNEAQ (reference sequence). Losses at the gene ends were 3 bases for V and 8 bases for J; bases not matched to a gene: 11. There are 16 residues in the CDR3. The CDR3 here is CASSLLDSGGDYEQFF. Written as DNA, the CDR3 is TGTGCCAGCAGCTTGCTGGATAGCGGGGGAGACTATGAGCAGTTCTTC.

V gene TRBV19 combines with J gene TRBJ1-5, with D tentatively TRBD1 (6 bases). This CDR3 is 13 amino acids long. V was shortened by 5 bases and J by 6 bases, with 11 bases between the two germline ends. Germline CDR1 is LNHDA and CDR2 is SQIVND (reference sequence). CDR3 in DNA: TGTGCCAGTAGTTGGGGGGCTAGTCAGCCCCAGCATTTT. Encoded protein: CASSWGASQPQHF.

This rearrangement joins TRBV6-1 to TRBJ2-7; D is unresolved. The germline V and J ends were trimmed by 8 bases and 6 bases, with 11 bases remaining between them. The CDR3 is 11 residues long. Germline V gene sequence: CDR1 MNHNS, CDR2 SASEGT. CDR3 nucleotides: TGTGCCAGCGGTAATGACCCCGAGCAGTACGTC. Translating it yields CASGNDPEQYV.